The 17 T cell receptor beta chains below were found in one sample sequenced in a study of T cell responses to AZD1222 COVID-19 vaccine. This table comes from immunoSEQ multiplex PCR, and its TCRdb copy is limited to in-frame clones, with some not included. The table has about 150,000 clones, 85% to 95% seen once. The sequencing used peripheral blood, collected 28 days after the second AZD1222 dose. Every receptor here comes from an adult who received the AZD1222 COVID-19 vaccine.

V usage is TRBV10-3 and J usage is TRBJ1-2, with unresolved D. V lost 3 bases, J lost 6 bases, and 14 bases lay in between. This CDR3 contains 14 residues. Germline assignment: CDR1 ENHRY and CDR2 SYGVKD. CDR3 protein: CAISEDGLADGYTF. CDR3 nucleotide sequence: TGTGCCATCAGTGAAGACGGACTGGCGGATGGCTACACCTTC.

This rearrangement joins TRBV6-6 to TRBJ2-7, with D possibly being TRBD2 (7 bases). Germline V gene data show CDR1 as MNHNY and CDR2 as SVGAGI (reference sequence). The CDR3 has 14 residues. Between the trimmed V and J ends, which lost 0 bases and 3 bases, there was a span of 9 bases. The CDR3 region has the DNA TGTGCCAGCAGTTACTCGAGGGGGGGCTACGAGCAGTACTTC. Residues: CASSYSRGGYEQYF.

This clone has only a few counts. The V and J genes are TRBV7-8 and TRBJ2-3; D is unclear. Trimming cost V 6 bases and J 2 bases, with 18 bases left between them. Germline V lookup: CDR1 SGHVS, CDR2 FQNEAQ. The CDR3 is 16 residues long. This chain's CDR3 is CASSLRQRYDTDTQYF. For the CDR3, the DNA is TGTGCCAGCAGTTTACGCCAGAGGTACGACACAGATACGCAGTATTTT.

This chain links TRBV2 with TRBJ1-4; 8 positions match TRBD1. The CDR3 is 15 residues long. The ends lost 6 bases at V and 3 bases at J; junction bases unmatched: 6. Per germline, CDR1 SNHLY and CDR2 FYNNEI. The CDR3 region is CASRSTDRANEKLFF. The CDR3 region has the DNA TGTGCCAGCAGGTCCACGGACAGGGCTAATGAAAAACTGTTTTTT.

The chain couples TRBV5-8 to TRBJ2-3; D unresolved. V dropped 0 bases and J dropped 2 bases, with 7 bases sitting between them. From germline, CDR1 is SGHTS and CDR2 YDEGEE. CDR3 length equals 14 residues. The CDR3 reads CASSLDPLTDTQYF. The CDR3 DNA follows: TGTGCCAGCAGCTTGGACCCTCTCACAGATACGCAGTATTTT.

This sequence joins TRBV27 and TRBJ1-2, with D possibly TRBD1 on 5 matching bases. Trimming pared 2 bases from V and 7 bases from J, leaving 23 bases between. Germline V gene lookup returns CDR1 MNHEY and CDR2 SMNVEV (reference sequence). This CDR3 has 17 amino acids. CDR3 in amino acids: CASSLGAHEGRSSGYTF. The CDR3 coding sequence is TGTGCCAGCAGTTTAGGGGCCCACGAGGGGCGATCGAGTGGCTACACCTTC.

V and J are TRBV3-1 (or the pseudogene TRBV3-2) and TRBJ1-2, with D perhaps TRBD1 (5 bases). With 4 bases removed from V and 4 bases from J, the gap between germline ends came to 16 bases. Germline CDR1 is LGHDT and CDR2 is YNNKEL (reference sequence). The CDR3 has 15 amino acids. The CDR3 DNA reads TGTGCCAGCAGCCCTAACGTTGGTGGGGGCTATGGCTACACCTTC. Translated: CASSPNVGGGYGYTF.

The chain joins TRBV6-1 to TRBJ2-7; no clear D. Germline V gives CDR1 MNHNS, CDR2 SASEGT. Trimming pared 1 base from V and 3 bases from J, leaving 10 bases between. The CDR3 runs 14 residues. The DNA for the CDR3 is TGTGCCAGCAGTGAAGGCCAGGTTTTCTACGAGCAGTACTTC. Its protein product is CASSEGQVFYEQYF.

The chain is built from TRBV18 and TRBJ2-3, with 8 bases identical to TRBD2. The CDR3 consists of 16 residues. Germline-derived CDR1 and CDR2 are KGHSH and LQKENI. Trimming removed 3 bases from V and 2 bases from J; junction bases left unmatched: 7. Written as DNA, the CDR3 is TGTGCCAGCTCACCCGCGGGGGGTTCTTACACAGATACGCAGTATTTT. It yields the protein CASSPAGGSYTDTQYF. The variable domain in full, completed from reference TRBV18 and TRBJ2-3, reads NAGVMQNPRHLVRRRGQEARLRCSPMKGHSHVYWYRQLPEEGLKFMVYLQKENIIDESGMPKERFSAEFPKEGPSILRIQQVVRGDSAAYFCASSPAGGSYTDTQYFGPGTRLTVL.

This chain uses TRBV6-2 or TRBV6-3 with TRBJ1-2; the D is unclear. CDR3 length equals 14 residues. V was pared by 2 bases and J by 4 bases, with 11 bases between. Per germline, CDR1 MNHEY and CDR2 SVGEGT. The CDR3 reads CASSYMFPTYGYTF. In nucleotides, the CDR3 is TGTGCCAGCAGTTACATGTTCCCTACCTATGGCTACACCTTC.

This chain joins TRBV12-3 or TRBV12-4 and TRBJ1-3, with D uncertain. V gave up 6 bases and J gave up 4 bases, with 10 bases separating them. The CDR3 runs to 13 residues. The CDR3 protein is CASSLRGGNTIYF. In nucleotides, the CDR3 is TGTGCCAGCAGCCTCCGCGGGGGAAACACCATATATTTT.

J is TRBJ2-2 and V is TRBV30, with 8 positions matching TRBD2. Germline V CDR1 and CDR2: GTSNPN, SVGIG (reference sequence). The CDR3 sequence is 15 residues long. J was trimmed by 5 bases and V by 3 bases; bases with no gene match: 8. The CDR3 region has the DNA TGTGCCTGGAGCGCCCGGGGGGGTCGAACCGGGGAGCTGTTTTTT. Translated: CAWSARGGRTGELFF.

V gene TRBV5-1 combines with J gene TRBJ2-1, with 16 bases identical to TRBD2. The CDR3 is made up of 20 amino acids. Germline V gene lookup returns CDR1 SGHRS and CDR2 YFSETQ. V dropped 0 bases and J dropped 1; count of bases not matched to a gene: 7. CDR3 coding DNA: TGCGCCAGCAGCTTGGCATTGGGACTAGCGGGAGGGATTTCCTACAATGAGCAGTTCTTC. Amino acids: CASSLALGLAGGISYNEQFF.

In DNA, the CDR3 is TGTGCCAGCAGCTTGGCGGACGGAGCCTACGAGCAGTACTTC. Amino acid sequence: CASSLADGAYEQYF. The chain employs TRBV5-4 and TRBJ2-7, with no clear D. Germline V CDR1 and CDR2: SGHNT, YYREEE (reference sequence). The CDR3 loop spans 14 amino acids. V was pared by 0 bases and J by 2 bases, with 9 bases between.

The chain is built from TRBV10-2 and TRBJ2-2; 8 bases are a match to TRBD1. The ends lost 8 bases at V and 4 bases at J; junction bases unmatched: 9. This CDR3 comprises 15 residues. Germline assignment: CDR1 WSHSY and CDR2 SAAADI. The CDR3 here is CASSRQGSSTGELFF. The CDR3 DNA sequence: TGCGCCAGCTCCCGACAGGGGTCGAGCACCGGGGAGCTGTTTTTT.

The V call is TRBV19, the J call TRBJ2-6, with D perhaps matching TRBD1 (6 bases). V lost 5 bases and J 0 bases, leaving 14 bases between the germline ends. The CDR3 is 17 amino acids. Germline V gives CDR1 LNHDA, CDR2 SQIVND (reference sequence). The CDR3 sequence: CASSQGQLFSGANVLTF. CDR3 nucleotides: TGTGCCAGTAGTCAAGGACAGCTTTTCTCTGGGGCCAACGTCCTGACTTTC.

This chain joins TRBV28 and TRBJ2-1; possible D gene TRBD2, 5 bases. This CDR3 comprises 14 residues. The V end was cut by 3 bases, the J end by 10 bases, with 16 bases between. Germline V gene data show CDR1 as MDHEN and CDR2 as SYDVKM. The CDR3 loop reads CASSLVLRVREQFF. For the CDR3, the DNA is TGTGCCAGCAGTTTGGTTTTGAGGGTTCGAGAGCAGTTCTTC.